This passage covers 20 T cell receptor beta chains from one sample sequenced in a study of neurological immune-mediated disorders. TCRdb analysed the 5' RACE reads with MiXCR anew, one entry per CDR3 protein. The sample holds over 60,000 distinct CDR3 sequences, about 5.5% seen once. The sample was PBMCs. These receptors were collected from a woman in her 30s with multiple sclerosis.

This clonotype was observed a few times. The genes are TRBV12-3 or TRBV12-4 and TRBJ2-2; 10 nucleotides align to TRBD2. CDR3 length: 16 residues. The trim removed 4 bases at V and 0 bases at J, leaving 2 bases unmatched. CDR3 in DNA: TGTGCCAGCAGTTCTAGCGGGAGCACGAACACCGGGGAGCTGTTTTTT. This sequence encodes CASSSSGSTNTGELFF.

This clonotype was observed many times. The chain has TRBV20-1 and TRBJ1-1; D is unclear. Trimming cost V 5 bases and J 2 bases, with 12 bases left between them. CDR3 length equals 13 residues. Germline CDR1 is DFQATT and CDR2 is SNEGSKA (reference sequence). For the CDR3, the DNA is TGCAGTGCTCCCCGAGGGAGTAACACTGAAGCTTTCTTT. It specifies CSAPRGSNTEAFF.

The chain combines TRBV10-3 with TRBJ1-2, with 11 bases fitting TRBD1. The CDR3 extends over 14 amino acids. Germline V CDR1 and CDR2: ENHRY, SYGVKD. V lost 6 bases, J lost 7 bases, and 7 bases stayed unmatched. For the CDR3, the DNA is TGTGCCATCAGCCGGACAGGGGGCGAAGGTGGCTACACCTTC. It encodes CAISRTGGEGGYTF.

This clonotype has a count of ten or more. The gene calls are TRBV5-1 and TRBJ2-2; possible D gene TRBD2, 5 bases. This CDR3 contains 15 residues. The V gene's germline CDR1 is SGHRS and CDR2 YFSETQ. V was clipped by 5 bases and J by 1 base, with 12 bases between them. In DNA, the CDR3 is TGCGCCAGCAGAAAAGCGGCTCAGAACACCGGGGAGCTGTTTTTT. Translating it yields CASRKAAQNTGELFF.

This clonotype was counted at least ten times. Written as DNA, the CDR3 is TGCAGTGCTGGATACAACGACTTCCCCAATGAGCAGTTCTTC. Protein product: CSAGYNDFPNEQFF. The rearrangement uses TRBV20-1 and TRBJ2-1; D is uncertain. V shed 5 bases and J shed 6 bases, with 17 bases lying between them. The CDR3 sequence is 14 residues long. In germline, CDR1 is DFQATT, CDR2 SNEGSKA (reference sequence).

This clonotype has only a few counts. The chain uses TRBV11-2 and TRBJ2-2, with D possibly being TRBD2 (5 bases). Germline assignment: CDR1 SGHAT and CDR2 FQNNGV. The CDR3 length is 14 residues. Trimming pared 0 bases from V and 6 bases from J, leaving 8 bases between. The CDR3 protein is CASSLDRGPGELFF. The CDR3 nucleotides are TGTGCCAGCAGCTTAGATCGCGGGCCCGGGGAGCTGTTTTTT.

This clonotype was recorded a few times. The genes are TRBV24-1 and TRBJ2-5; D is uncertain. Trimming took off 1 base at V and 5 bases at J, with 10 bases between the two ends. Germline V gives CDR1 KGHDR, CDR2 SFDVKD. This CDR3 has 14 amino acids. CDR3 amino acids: CATSDFPRTETQYF. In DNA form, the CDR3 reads TGTGCCACCAGTGATTTCCCCCGGACGGAGACCCAGTACTTC.

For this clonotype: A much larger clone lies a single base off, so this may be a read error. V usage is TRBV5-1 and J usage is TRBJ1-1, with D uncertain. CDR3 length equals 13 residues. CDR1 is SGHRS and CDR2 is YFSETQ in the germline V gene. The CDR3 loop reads CASSLDGINEDFF. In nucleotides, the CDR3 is TGCGCCAGCAGCTTGGACGGGATAAATGAAGATTTCTTT.

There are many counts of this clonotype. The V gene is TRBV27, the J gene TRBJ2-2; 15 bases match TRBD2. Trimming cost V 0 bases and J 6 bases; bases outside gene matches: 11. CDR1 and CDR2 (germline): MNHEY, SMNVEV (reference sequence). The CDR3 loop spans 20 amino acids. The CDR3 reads CASSLSSRTSGGAAAGELFF. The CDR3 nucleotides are TGTGCCAGCAGTTTATCGTCACGGACTAGCGGGGGGGCGGCGGCCGGGGAGCTGTTTTTT.

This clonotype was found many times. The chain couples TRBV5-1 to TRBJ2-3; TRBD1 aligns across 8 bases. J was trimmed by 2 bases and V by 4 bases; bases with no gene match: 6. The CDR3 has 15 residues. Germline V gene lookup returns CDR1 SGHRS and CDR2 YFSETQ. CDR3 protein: CASSVGQGYTDTQYF. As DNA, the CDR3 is TGCGCCAGCAGCGTCGGACAGGGATACACAGATACGCAGTATTTT.

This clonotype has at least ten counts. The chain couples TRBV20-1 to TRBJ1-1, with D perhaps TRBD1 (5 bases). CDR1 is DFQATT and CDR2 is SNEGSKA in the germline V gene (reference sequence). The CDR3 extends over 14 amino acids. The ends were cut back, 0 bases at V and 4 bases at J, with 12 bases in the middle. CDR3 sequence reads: CSARDPQGATEAFF. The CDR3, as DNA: TGCAGTGCTAGAGATCCCCAGGGCGCCACTGAAGCTTTCTTT.

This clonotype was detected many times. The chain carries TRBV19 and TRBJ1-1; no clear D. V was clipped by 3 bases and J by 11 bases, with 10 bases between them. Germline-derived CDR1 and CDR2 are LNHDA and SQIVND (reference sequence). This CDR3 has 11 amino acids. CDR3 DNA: TGTGCCAGTAGTATGGGAGAGAGGGCTTTCTTT. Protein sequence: CASSMGERAFF.

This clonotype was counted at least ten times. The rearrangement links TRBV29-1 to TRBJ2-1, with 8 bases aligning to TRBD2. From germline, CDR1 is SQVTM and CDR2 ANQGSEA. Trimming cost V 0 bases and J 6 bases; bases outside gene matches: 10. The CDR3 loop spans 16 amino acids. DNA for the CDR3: TGCAGCGTTGAAGATGAGCGGGGACTAGTATCCAATGAGCAGTTCTTC. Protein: CSVEDERGLVSNEQFF.

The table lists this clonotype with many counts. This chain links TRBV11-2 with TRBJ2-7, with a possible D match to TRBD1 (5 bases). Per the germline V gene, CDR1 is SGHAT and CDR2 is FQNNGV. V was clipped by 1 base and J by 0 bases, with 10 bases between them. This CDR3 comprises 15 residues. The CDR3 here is CASSLGRQGSYEQYV. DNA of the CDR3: TGTGCCAGCAGCTTAGGTCGGCAGGGCTCCTACGAGCAGTACGTC.

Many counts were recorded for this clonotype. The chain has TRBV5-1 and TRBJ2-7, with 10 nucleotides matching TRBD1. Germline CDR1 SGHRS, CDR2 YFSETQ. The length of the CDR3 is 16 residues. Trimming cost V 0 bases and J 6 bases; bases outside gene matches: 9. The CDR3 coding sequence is TGCGCCAGCAGCTTGGCGGATCGGACAGGGGGTTTCGAGCAGTACTTC. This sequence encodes CASSLADRTGGFEQYF.

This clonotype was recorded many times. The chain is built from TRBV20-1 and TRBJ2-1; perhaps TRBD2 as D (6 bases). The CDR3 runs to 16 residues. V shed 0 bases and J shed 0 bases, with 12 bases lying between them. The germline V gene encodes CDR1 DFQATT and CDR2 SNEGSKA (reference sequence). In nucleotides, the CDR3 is TGCAGTGCTAGAGATCCCCGGGAGAGCTCCTACAATGAGCAGTTCTTC. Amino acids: CSARDPRESSYNEQFF.

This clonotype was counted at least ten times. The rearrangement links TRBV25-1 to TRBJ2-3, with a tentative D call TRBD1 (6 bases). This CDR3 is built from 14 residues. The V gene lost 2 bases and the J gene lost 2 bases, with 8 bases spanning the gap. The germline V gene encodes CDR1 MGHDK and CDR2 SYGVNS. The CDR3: CASSETGPTDTQYF. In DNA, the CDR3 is TGTGCCAGCAGTGAAACAGGGCCCACAGATACGCAGTATTTT.

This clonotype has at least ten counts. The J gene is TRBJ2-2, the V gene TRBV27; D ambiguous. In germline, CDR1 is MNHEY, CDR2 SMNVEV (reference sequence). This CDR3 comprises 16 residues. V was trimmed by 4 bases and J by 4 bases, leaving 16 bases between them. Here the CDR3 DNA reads TGTGCCAGCAGTTCCCTGGGCGATAGTCGCACCGGGGAGCTGTTTTTT. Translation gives CASSSLGDSRTGELFF.

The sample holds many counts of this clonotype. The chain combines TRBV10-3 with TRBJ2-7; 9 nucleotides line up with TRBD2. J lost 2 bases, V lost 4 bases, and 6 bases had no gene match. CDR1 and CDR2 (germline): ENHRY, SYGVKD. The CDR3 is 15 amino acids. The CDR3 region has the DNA TGTGCCATCAGTGTTTCTAGCGGGGAAACCTACGAGCAGTACTTC. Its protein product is CAISVSSGETYEQYF.

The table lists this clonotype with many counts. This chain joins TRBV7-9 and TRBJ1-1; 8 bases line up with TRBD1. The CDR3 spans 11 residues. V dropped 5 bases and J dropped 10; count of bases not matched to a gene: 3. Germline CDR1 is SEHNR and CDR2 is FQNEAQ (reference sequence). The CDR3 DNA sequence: TGTGCCAGCAGCACCGGACAGGGAGCTTTCTTT. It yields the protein CASSTGQGAFF. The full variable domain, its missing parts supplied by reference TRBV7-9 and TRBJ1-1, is DTGVSQNPRHKITKRGQNVTFRCDPISEHNRLYWYRQTLGQGPEFLTYFQNEAQLEKSRLLSDRFSAERPKGSFSTLEIQRTEQGDSAMYLCASSTGQGAFFGQGTRLTVV.